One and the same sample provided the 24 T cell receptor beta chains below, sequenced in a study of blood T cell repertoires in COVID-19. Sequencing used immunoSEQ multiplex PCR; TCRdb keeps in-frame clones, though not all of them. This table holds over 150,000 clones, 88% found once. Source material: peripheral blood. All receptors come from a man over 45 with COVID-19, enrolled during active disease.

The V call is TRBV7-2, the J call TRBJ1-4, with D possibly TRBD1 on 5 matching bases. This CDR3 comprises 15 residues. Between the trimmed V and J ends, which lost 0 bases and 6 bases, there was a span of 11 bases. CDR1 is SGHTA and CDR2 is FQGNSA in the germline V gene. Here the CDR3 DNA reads TGTGCCAGCAGCTTAGCGGGGGGGTGGTATGAAAAACTGTTTTTT. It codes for CASSLAGGWYEKLFF.

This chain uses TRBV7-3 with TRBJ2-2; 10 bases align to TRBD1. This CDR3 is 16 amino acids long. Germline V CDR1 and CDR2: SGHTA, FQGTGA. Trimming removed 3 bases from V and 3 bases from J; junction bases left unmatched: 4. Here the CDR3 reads CASSFTGTGDTGELFF. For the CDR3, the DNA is TGTGCCAGCAGCTTCACCGGGACAGGGGACACCGGGGAGCTGTTTTTT.

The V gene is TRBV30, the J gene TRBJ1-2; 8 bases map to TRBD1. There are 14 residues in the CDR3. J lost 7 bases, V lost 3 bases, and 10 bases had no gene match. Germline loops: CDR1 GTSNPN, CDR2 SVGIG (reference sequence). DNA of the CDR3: TGTGCCTGGAGCACTGACAGGGGCCCTTCTGGCTACACCTTC. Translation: CAWSTDRGPSGYTF. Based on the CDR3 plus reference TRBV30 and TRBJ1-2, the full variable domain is SQTIHQWPATLVQPVGSPLSLECTVEGTSNPNLYWYRQAAGRGLQLLFYSVGIGQISSEVPQNLSASRPQDRQFILSSKKLLLSDSGFYLCAWSTDRGPSGYTFGSGTRLTVV.

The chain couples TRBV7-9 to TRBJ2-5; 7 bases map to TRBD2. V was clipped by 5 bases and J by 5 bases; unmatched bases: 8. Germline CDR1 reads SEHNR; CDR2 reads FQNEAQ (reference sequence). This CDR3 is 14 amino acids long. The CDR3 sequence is CASSPGGSAETQYF. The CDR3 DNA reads TGTGCCAGCAGCCCCGGCGGGAGCGCGGAGACCCAGTACTTC.

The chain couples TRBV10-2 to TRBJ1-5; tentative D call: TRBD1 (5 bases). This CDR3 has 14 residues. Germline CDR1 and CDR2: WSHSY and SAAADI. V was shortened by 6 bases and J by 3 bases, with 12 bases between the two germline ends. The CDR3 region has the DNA TGCGCCAGCAGCGATAACAGGCTCAATCAGCCCCAGCATTTT. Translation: CASSDNRLNQPQHF.

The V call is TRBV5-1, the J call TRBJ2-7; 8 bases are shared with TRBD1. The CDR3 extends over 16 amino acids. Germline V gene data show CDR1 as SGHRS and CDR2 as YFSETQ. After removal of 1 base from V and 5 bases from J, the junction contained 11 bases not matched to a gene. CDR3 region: CASSLSSPGGGDEQYF. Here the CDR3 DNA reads TGCGCCAGCAGCTTGTCGTCCCCAGGGGGCGGCGACGAGCAGTACTTC. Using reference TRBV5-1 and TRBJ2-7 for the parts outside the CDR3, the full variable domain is KAGVTQTPRYLIKTRGQQVTLSCSPISGHRSVSWYQQTPGQGLQFLFEYFSETQRNKGNFPGRFSGRQFSNSRSEMNVSTLELGDSALYLCASSLSSPGGGDEQYFGPGTRLTVT.

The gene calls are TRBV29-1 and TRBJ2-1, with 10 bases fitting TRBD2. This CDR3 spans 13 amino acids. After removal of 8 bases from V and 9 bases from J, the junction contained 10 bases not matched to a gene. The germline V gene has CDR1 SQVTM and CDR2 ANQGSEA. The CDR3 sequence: CSHVPSGSVEQFF. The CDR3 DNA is TGCAGCCATGTGCCTAGCGGGAGCGTTGAGCAGTTCTTC.

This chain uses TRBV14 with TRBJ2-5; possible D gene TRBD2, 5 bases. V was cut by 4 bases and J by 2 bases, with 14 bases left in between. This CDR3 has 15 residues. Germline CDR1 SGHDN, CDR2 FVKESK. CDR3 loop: CASSLNIGIQETQYF. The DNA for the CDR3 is TGTGCCAGCAGCCTCAATATCGGGATTCAAGAGACCCAGTACTTC.

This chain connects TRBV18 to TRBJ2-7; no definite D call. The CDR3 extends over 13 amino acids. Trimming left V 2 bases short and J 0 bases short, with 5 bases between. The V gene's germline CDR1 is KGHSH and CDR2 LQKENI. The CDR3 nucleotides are TGTGCCAGCTCACCAGGCCCCTCCTACGAGCAGTACTTC. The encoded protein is CASSPGPSYEQYF.

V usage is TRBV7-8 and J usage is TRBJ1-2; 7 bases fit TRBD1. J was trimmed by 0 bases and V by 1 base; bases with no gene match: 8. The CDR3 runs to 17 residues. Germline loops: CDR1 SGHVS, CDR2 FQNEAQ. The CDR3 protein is CASSLGTGIPSNYGYTF. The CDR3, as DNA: TGTGCCAGCAGCTTAGGGACAGGAATACCGTCTAACTATGGCTACACCTTC.

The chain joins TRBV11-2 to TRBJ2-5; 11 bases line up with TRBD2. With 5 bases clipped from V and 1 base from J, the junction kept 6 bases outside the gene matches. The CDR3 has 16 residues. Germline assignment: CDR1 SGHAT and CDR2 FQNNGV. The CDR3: CASSLRLAGPQETQYF. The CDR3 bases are TGTGCCAGCAGCCTCAGACTAGCGGGGCCCCAAGAGACCCAGTACTTC.

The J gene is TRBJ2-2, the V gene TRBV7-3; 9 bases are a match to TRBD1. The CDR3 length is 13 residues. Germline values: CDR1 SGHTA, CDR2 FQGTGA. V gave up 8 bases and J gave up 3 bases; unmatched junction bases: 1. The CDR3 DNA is TGTGCCAGCCGGGACAGGGACACCGGGGAGCTGTTTTTT. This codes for CASRDRDTGELFF.

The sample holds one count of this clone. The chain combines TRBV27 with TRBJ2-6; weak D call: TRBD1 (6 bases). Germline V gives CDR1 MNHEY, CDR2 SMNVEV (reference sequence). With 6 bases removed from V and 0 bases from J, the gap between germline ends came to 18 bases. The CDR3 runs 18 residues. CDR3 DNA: TGTGCCAGCAGCCCCTCCCGATGGACAGCCTCTGGGGCCAACGTCCTGACTTTC. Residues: CASSPSRWTASGANVLTF.

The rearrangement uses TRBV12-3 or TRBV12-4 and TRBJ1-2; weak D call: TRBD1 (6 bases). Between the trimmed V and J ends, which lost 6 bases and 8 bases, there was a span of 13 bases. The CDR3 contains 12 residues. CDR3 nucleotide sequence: TGTGCCAGCAGACGGACAGAAGGGGGCTACACCTTC. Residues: CASRRTEGGYTF.

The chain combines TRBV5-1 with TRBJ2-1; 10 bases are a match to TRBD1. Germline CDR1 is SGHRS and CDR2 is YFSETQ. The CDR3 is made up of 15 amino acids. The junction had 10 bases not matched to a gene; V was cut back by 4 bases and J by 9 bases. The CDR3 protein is CASSLGTGELGEQFF. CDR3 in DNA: TGCGCCAGCAGCCTAGGGACAGGGGAATTAGGTGAGCAGTTCTTC.

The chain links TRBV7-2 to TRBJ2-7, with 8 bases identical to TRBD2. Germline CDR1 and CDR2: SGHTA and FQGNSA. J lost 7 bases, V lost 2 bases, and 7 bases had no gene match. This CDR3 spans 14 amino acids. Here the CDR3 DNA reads TGTGCCAGCAGCTTAAGCTCGGGGGGGCATGAGCAGTACTTC. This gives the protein CASSLSSGGHEQYF.

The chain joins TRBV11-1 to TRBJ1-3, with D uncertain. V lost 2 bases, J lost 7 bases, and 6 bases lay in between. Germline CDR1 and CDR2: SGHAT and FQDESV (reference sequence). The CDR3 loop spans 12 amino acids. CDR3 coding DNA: TGTGCCAGCAGCTTAATGCAGAACACCATATATTTT. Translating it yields CASSLMQNTIYF.

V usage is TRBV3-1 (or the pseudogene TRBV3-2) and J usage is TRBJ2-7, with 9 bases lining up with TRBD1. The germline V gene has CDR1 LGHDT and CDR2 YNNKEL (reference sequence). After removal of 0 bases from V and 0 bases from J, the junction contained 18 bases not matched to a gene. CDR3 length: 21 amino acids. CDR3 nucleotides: TGTGCCAGCAGCCAAGAATCTGCTTCACTAGGGTGGACAGGGGCCTCCTACGAGCAGTACTTC. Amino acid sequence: CASSQESASLGWTGASYEQYF.

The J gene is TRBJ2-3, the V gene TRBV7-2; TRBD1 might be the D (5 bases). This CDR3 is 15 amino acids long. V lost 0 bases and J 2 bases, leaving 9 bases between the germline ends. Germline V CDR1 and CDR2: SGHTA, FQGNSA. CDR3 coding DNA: TGTGCCAGCAGCTTAGCAGGGGCTAACACAGATACGCAGTATTTT. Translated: CASSLAGANTDTQYF. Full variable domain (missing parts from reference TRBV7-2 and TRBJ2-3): GAGVSQSPSNKVTEKGKDVELRCDPISGHTALYWYRQSLGQGLEFLIYFQGNSAPDKSGLPSDRFSAERTGGSVSTLTIQRTQQEDSAVYLCASSLAGANTDTQYFGPGTRLTVL.

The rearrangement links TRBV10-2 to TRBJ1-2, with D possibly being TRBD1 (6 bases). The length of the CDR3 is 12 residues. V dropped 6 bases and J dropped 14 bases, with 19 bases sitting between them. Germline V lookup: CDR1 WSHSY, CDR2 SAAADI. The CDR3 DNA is TGCGCCAGCAGGCAAACAGGGCTCCCCTCTACCTTC. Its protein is CASRQTGLPSTF.

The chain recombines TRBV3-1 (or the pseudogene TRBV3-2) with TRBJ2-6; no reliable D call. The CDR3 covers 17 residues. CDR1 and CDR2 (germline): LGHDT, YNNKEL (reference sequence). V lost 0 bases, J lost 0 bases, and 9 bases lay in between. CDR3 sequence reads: CASSQDAVSSGANVLTF. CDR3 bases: TGTGCCAGCAGCCAAGATGCGGTTAGCTCTGGGGCCAACGTCCTGACTTTC.

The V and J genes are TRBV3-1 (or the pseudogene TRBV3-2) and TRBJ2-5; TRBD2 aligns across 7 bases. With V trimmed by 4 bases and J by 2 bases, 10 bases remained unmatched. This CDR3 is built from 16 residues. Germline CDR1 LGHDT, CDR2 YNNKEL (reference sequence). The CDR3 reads CASSPGGFLGQETQYF. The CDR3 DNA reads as TGTGCCAGCAGCCCCGGGGGGTTCTTGGGGCAAGAGACCCAGTACTTC.

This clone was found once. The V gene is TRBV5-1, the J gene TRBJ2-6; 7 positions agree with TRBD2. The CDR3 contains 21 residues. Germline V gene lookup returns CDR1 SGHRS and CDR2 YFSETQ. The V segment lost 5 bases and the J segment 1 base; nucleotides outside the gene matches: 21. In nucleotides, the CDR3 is TGCGCCAGCAGTCCCCGGTGGGGGGGAGTACCGGGTAGATCTGGGGCCAACGTCCTGACTTTC. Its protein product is CASSPRWGGVPGRSGANVLTF.

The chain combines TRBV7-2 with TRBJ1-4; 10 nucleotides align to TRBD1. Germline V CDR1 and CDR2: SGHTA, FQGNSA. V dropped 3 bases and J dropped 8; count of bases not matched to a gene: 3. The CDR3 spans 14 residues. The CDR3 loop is CASSFDRGREKLFF. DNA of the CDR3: TGTGCCAGCAGCTTCGACAGGGGGCGCGAAAAACTGTTTTTT.